The 25 T cell receptor beta chains below come from one sample, sequenced in a study of blood T cell repertoires in COVID-19. Assay used: immunoSEQ multiplex PCR; TCRdb lists only in-frame clones, some missing. The data contain 150,000 to 200,000 clones, around 80% of them singletons. Sequencing used peripheral blood. Receptors were obtained from a man aged 55 to 70 with acute or convalescent COVID-19.

The chain employs TRBV19 and TRBJ1-5; D possibly corresponds to TRBD1 (6 bases). The CDR3 contains 16 residues. Trimming cost V 5 bases and J 3 bases, with 17 bases left between them. Per germline, CDR1 LNHDA and CDR2 SQIVND (reference sequence). The CDR3 loop is CASSPRGRGYNQPQHF. The DNA of the CDR3 is TGTGCCAGTAGTCCCAGGGGTAGGGGATACAATCAGCCCCAGCATTTT. The full variable domain, in which reference TRBV19 and TRBJ1-5 provide the parts outside the CDR3, is DGGITQSPKYLFRKEGQNVTLSCEQNLNHDAMYWYRQDPGQGLRLIYYSQIVNDFQKGDIAEGYSVSREKKESFPLTVTSAQKNPTAFYLCASSPRGRGYNQPQHFGDGTRLSIL.

This chain links TRBV3-1 (or the pseudogene TRBV3-2) with TRBJ2-7; TRBD2 matches 9 bases. This CDR3 has 17 residues. Germline V gene lookup returns CDR1 LGHDT and CDR2 YNNKEL (reference sequence). V shed 2 bases and J 7 bases; nucleotides not matched to a gene: 15. In DNA, the CDR3 is TGTGCCAGCAGCCAAATCGCTAGCGGGGCCCTGGGGGGTGAGCAGTACTTC. Protein: CASSQIASGALGGEQYF.

Regarding this clone: This sample also contains other DNA sequences that code for the same CDR3. The CDR3 loop is CASSPGTVSYEQYF. The DNA of the CDR3 is TGTGCCAGCTCCCCAGGGACAGTTTCCTACGAGCAGTACTTC. J is TRBJ2-7 and V is TRBV19; 7 nucleotides match TRBD1. V lost 9 bases and J lost 1; bases outside the gene matches: 9. Per the germline V gene, CDR1 is LNHDA and CDR2 is SQIVND (reference sequence). This CDR3 is built from 14 residues.

The CDR3 loop is CAAAGDAGYTF. Written as DNA, the CDR3 is TGTGCCGCGGCAGGGGACGCTGGCTACACCTTC. This chain connects TRBV3-1 (or the pseudogene TRBV3-2) to TRBJ1-2; D might be TRBD1 (6 bases). Germline-derived CDR1 and CDR2 are LGHDT and YNNKEL (reference sequence). CDR3 length: 11 amino acids. Between the trimmed V and J ends, which lost 11 bases and 7 bases, there was a span of 14 bases.

V gene TRBV2 combines with J gene TRBJ2-4; TRBD2 aligns across 8 bases. From germline, CDR1 is SNHLY and CDR2 FYNNEI. This CDR3 is 15 amino acids long. V gave up 5 bases and J gave up 7 bases; unmatched junction bases: 10. CDR3 protein: CASSISGGLGNIQYF. The CDR3 nucleotides are TGTGCCAGCAGTATATCGGGAGGGTTAGGTAACATTCAGTACTTC.

The V gene is TRBV29-1, the J gene TRBJ2-3; D is perhaps TRBD2 (5 bases). Germline V lookup: CDR1 SQVTM, CDR2 ANQGSEA. The CDR3 sequence is 14 residues long. Trimming stripped 2 bases from V and 0 bases from J, with 9 bases between. The CDR3 DNA reads TGCAGCGTTGAACCAGCGGCTAGCACAGATACGCAGTATTTT. Translated: CSVEPAASTDTQYF.

CDR3 nucleotide sequence: TGTGCCAGCTCACCACAGGGGCTCACTAATGAAAAACTGTTTTTT. This translates into CASSPQGLTNEKLFF. The chain couples TRBV18 to TRBJ1-4; a weak D match, TRBD1 (5 bases). This CDR3 is built from 15 residues. Deletions cut 1 base from V and 2 bases from J, with 8 bases between. The germline V gene has CDR1 KGHSH and CDR2 LQKENI.

This rearrangement joins TRBV2 to TRBJ1-5; D might be TRBD1 (5 bases). Germline CDR1 reads SNHLY; CDR2 reads FYNNEI. The germline V and J ends were trimmed by 2 bases and 7 bases, with 12 bases remaining between them. The CDR3 spans 14 residues. The CDR3 reads CASSESRGRQPQHF. The CDR3 DNA follows: TGTGCCAGCAGTGAAAGTAGGGGTCGGCAGCCCCAGCATTTT. Together with reference TRBV2 and TRBJ1-5, the CDR3 gives the full variable domain: EPEVTQTPSHQVTQMGQEVILRCVPISNHLYFYWYRQILGQKVEFLVSFYNNEISEKSEIFDDQFSVERPDGSNFTLKIRSTKLEDSAMYFCASSESRGRQPQHFGDGTRLSIL.

The V call is TRBV6-5, the J call TRBJ1-3; D perhaps matches TRBD1 (5 bases). Per the germline V gene, CDR1 is MNHEY and CDR2 is SVGAGI. This CDR3 comprises 15 residues. Trimming pared 0 bases from V and 0 bases from J, leaving 6 bases between. CDR3 protein: CASSYSQGSGNTIYF. The CDR3 DNA is TGTGCCAGCAGTTACTCCCAGGGCTCTGGAAACACCATATATTTT.

The chain recombines TRBV5-1 with TRBJ2-6; the match to TRBD1 covers 7 bases. CDR1 is SGHRS and CDR2 is YFSETQ in the germline V gene. V gave up 4 bases and J gave up 2 bases; unmatched junction bases: 9. The length of the CDR3 is 17 residues. The CDR3 DNA sequence: TGCGCCAGCAGCCCTCGGGACAGAATCACTGGGGCCAACGTCCTGACTTTC. Amino acid sequence: CASSPRDRITGANVLTF.

The sample holds a few counts of this clone. The rearrangement joins TRBV19 to TRBJ1-4; 9 positions agree with TRBD1. The CDR3 length is 17 residues. Germline lookup yields CDR1 LNHDA and CDR2 SQIVND (reference sequence). V lost 5 bases, J lost 3 bases, and 10 bases stayed unmatched. Here the CDR3 reads CASSPGTGLRSNEKLFF. As DNA, the CDR3 is TGTGCCAGTAGTCCCGGGACAGGGCTGAGGTCTAATGAAAAACTGTTTTTT.

V and J are TRBV5-1 and TRBJ2-2, with a possible D match to TRBD2 (5 bases). Per germline, CDR1 SGHRS and CDR2 YFSETQ. V was trimmed by 0 bases and J by 1 base, leaving 7 bases between them. The CDR3 spans 15 residues. DNA for the CDR3: TGCGCCAGCAGCTTGGGGACTGAGAACACCGGGGAGCTGTTTTTT. Protein sequence: CASSLGTENTGELFF.

The J gene is TRBJ1-5, the V gene TRBV2; 10 bases are shared with TRBD1. The CDR3 sequence is 14 residues long. CDR1 SNHLY and CDR2 FYNNEI come from the germline V gene. Germline trimming cut 4 bases from V and 4 bases from J; bases unmatched to any gene: 1. The CDR3 DNA reads as TGTGCCAGCAGTGGGGACAGGGGTAATCAGCCCCAGCATTTT. This sequence encodes CASSGDRGNQPQHF. The full variable domain, with the rest looked up from reference TRBV2 and TRBJ1-5, is EPEVTQTPSHQVTQMGQEVILRCVPISNHLYFYWYRQILGQKVEFLVSFYNNEISEKSEIFDDQFSVERPDGSNFTLKIRSTKLEDSAMYFCASSGDRGNQPQHFGDGTRLSIL.

The V gene is TRBV15, the J gene TRBJ1-2; D remains ambiguous. Trimming pared 0 bases from V and 8 bases from J, leaving 16 bases between. Germline V lookup: CDR1 LNHNV, CDR2 YYDKDF (reference sequence). The CDR3 has 15 amino acids. In nucleotides, the CDR3 is TGTGCCACCAGCAGAGATGAGATTGTCGAGCGGGGCTACACCTTC. This translates into CATSRDEIVERGYTF.

The gene calls are TRBV7-6 and TRBJ1-4; 9 nucleotides agree with TRBD1. Unmatched junction bases numbered 7, after V lost 3 bases and J lost 8 bases. Germline CDR1 SGHVS, CDR2 FNYEAQ. The CDR3 is made up of 15 amino acids. The CDR3 coding sequence is TGTGCCAGCAGCTTCTCACAGGGGGCGAGGGAAAAACTGTTTTTT. Protein: CASSFSQGAREKLFF. The full variable domain, in which reference TRBV7-6 and TRBJ1-4 provide the parts outside the CDR3, is GAGVSQSPRYKVTKRGQDVALRCDPISGHVSLYWYRQALGQGPEFLTYFNYEAQQDKSGLPNDRFSAERPEGSISTLTIQRTEQRDSAMYRCASSFSQGAREKLFFGSGTQLSVL.

CDR3 coding DNA: TGTGCCAGCAGTTACTCTAGAAATGAAAAACTGTTTTTT. It encodes CASSYSRNEKLFF. The gene calls are TRBV6-5 and TRBJ1-4, with D unclear. Germline CDR1 MNHEY, CDR2 SVGAGI. Trimming left V 0 bases short and J 5 bases short, with 4 bases between. CDR3 size: 13 residues.

Points on this clone: Other nucleotide sequences from this sample produce the same CDR3. The J gene is TRBJ2-2, the V gene TRBV4-1; 10 bases match TRBD2. CDR1 and CDR2 from the germline V gene are MGHRA and YSYEKL. The CDR3 has 15 amino acids. V trimming: 1 base; J trimming: 4 bases; junction bases outside the gene matches: 0. CDR3 protein: CASSQGLAGTGELFF. Written as DNA, the CDR3 is TGCGCCAGCAGCCAAGGACTAGCGGGCACCGGGGAGCTGTTTTTT.

CDR3 nucleotides: TGTGCCAGCAGCTTAGGTAGCGGGACGAGCACAGATACGCAGTATTTT. Translated, it gives CASSLGSGTSTDTQYF. The genes are TRBV7-3 and TRBJ2-3, with TRBD2 matching over 8 bases. Trimming removed 2 bases from V and 0 bases from J; junction bases left unmatched: 4. Germline CDR1 reads SGHTA; CDR2 reads FQGTGA. The CDR3 extends over 16 amino acids.

The V call is TRBV10-3, the J call TRBJ1-1, with D perhaps matching TRBD1 (6 bases). In germline, CDR1 is ENHRY, CDR2 SYGVKD. This CDR3 spans 15 amino acids. The V end lost 0 bases, the J end lost 0 bases, and 8 bases lay between the germline ends. CDR3 DNA: TGTGCCATCAGTGAGTCAGGGGGGGTGAACACTGAAGCTTTCTTT. This gives the protein CAISESGGVNTEAFF.

The chain uses TRBV7-8 and TRBJ1-1, with TRBD1 as a possible D gene (5 bases). CDR1 is SGHVS and CDR2 is FQNEAQ in the germline V gene. The CDR3 length is 15 residues. Trimming left V 1 base short and J 3 bases short, with 12 bases between. CDR3 coding DNA: TGTGCCAGCAGCTTAGAAGGGGTTATGTACACTGAAGCTTTCTTT. This translates into CASSLEGVMYTEAFF.

This chain connects TRBV9 to TRBJ1-6; D might be TRBD1 (6 bases). V shed 0 bases and J shed 6 bases, with 13 bases lying between them. The CDR3 extends over 16 amino acids. The V gene's germline CDR1 is SGDLS and CDR2 YYNGEE. This CDR3 reads CASSVGVTGLNSPLHF. The CDR3 nucleotides are TGTGCCAGCAGCGTAGGGGTGACAGGCCTTAATTCACCCCTCCACTTT.

This rearrangement joins TRBV5-4 to TRBJ2-3, with TRBD2 matching 8 bases. Unmatched junction bases numbered 10, after V lost 5 bases and J lost 8 bases. Germline V lookup: CDR1 SGHNT, CDR2 YYREEE (reference sequence). This CDR3 comprises 14 residues. The CDR3 DNA is TGTGCCAGCAGGATCGGGGGGGCCGCAGGTACGCAGTATTTT. Its translation: CASRIGGAAGTQYF.

The chain recombines TRBV5-1 with TRBJ1-5; maybe TRBD1 (5 bases). From germline, CDR1 is SGHRS and CDR2 YFSETQ. CDR3 length: 22 amino acids. Trimming removed 7 bases from V and 9 bases from J, with 44 bases in between. CDR3 region: CASGILEPETDKFLKGKRPQHF. The CDR3 DNA reads TGCGCCAGCGGAATCCTCGAACCGGAGACAGACAAATTCCTAAAGGGGAAACGGCCCCAGCATTTT.

This clone was detected once. The chain combines TRBV7-8 with TRBJ2-2; 8 bases fit TRBD1. Germline CDR1 is SGHVS and CDR2 is FQNEAQ. CDR3 length: 16 amino acids. V lost 3 bases to trimming and J lost 8 bases; unmatched junction nucleotides: 11. The CDR3 sequence: CASSFLPSGGTGELFF. CDR3 DNA: TGTGCCAGCAGCTTTTTGCCGTCAGGGGGCACGGGGGAGCTGTTTTTT.

The chain is built from TRBV20-1 and TRBJ2-1; 7 nucleotides line up with TRBD2. The CDR3 length is 15 residues. The trim removed 3 bases at V and 6 bases at J, leaving 11 bases unmatched. CDR1 and CDR2 (germline): DFQATT, SNEGSKA (reference sequence). The CDR3 loop is CSASLGGSGSNEQFF. The CDR3 DNA follows: TGCAGTGCTAGTCTGGGGGGGAGCGGGTCCAATGAGCAGTTCTTC.